The 14 T cell receptor beta chains listed next were all sequenced from one sample in a study of shared clonotypes between healthy human individuals. Clones were sequenced by immunoSEQ multiplex PCR, and TCRdb holds only the in-frame ones, with some missing. The table has 950,000 to 1,200,000 clones, roughly 80% seen once. Sample: memory CD4+ T cells from PBMCs. As for subset: CD45RA-negative fraction. These receptors came from a man aged 18 to 29 in good health. Some clones in this sample may be carry-over from other donors' samples.

This clone appeared once. The V and J genes are TRBV9 and TRBJ2-5; unclear D gene. This CDR3 is built from 13 residues. The V gene's germline CDR1 is SGDLS and CDR2 YYNGEE. Between the trimmed V and J ends, which lost 0 bases and 4 bases, there was a span of 7 bases. The CDR3 spells CASSVEPSETQYF. The DNA of the CDR3 is TGTGCCAGCAGCGTAGAACCATCAGAGACCCAGTACTTC. Full variable domain (missing parts from reference TRBV9 and TRBJ2-5): DSGVTQTPKHLITATGQRVTLRCSPRSGDLSVYWYQQSLDQGLQFLIQYYNGEERAKGNILERFSAQQFPDLHSELNLSSLELGDSALYFCASSVEPSETQYFGPGTRLLVL.

The rearrangement uses TRBV14 and TRBJ2-5, with 7 bases that match TRBD2. Per the germline V gene, CDR1 is SGHDN and CDR2 is FVKESK. V lost 0 bases and J lost 2; bases outside the gene matches: 15. This CDR3 has 19 amino acids. In nucleotides, the CDR3 is TGTGCCAGCAGCCAAGATCTAGGTTGGGCTAGCGGAGAACAAGAGACCCAGTACTTC. Its translation is CASSQDLGWASGEQETQYF.

The chain links TRBV30 to TRBJ1-2; D is ambiguous. Germline values: CDR1 GTSNPN, CDR2 SVGIG (reference sequence). The CDR3 is 14 amino acids. Trimming shortened V by 0 bases and J by 4 bases, and 12 bases separated the two germline ends. The CDR3 loop reads CAWSVREGFYGYTF. The CDR3 DNA reads TGTGCCTGGAGTGTACGGGAGGGCTTCTATGGCTACACCTTC. The variable domain in full, with the rest retrieved from reference TRBV30 and TRBJ1-2, is SQTIHQWPATLVQPVGSPLSLECTVEGTSNPNLYWYRQAAGRGLQLLFYSVGIGQISSEVPQNLSASRPQDRQFILSSKKLLLSDSGFYLCAWSVREGFYGYTFGSGTRLTVV.

The V and J genes are TRBV7-6 and TRBJ2-7; maybe TRBD1 (5 bases). V was trimmed by 1 base and J by 0 bases, leaving 7 bases between them. Per the germline V gene, CDR1 is SGHVS and CDR2 is FNYEAQ. The CDR3 runs to 14 residues. CDR3 nucleotides: TGTGCCAGCAGCTTAGGGGGCTACTCCTACGAGCAGTACTTC. Translated: CASSLGGYSYEQYF. Variable domain in full (rest from reference TRBV7-6 and TRBJ2-7): GAGVSQSPRYKVTKRGQDVALRCDPISGHVSLYWYRQALGQGPEFLTYFNYEAQQDKSGLPNDRFSAERPEGSISTLTIQRTEQRDSAMYRCASSLGGYSYEQYFGPGTRLTVT.

The V and J genes are TRBV28 and TRBJ2-7, with D unclear. CDR1 is MDHEN and CDR2 is SYDVKM in the germline V gene. V gave up 3 bases and J gave up 3 bases, with 12 bases separating them. The CDR3 is 14 amino acids. This CDR3 is CASSFHTQIYEQYF. The CDR3 DNA reads as TGTGCCAGCAGTTTCCACACCCAGATCTACGAGCAGTACTTC.

This clone occurred many times. The sample holds other DNA sequences that translate to the same CDR3. The chain combines TRBV27 with TRBJ1-5; D gene ambiguous. The V gene's germline CDR1 is MNHEY and CDR2 SMNVEV (reference sequence). V dropped 5 bases and J dropped 0 bases, with 11 bases sitting between them. The CDR3 runs to 15 residues. Here the CDR3 DNA reads TGTGCCAGCAGTCGGAATGGAGATAGCAATCAGCCCCAGCATTTT. The encoded protein is CASSRNGDSNQPQHF.

The chain combines TRBV7-2 with TRBJ1-4, with D possibly being TRBD1 (5 bases). CDR1 and CDR2 from the germline V gene are SGHTA and FQGNSA. Trimming pared 3 bases from V and 8 bases from J, leaving 13 bases between. CDR3 size: 14 residues. The CDR3 reads CASSFQGSEEKLFF. In nucleotides, the CDR3 is TGTGCCAGCAGCTTTCAGGGCTCGGAGGAAAAACTGTTTTTT.

The chain links TRBV29-1 to TRBJ2-5; a weak D match, TRBD1 (6 bases). Germline CDR1 and CDR2: SQVTM and ANQGSEA. The CDR3 loop spans 12 amino acids. V was trimmed by 6 bases and J by 5 bases, leaving 13 bases between them. Here the CDR3 reads CSVPRGGETQYF. The DNA for the CDR3 is TGCAGCGTCCCCAGGGGTGGGGAGACCCAGTACTTC.

V is TRBV6-5 and J is TRBJ2-7; a weak D match, TRBD1 (5 bases). Trimming shortened V by 2 bases and J by 3 bases, and 8 bases separated the two germline ends. Germline-derived CDR1 and CDR2 are MNHEY and SVGAGI. The CDR3 is 13 amino acids. The CDR3, as DNA: TGTGCCAGCAGTTACAGGGGATTCTACGAGCAGTACTTC. The encoded protein is CASSYRGFYEQYF.

The genes are TRBV19 and TRBJ1-4; D is unclear. Trimming cost V 7 bases and J 4 bases, with 13 bases left between them. CDR3 length: 14 amino acids. Per the germline V gene, CDR1 is LNHDA and CDR2 is SQIVND (reference sequence). The CDR3, as DNA: TGTGCCAGTACATCCCGGAACGATAATGAAAAACTGTTTTTT. Its translation: CASTSRNDNEKLFF.

V is TRBV19 and J is TRBJ2-7, with D perhaps matching TRBD1 (6 bases). Trimming cost V 6 bases and J 2 bases, with 14 bases left between them. Germline V gene data show CDR1 as LNHDA and CDR2 as SQIVND (reference sequence). This CDR3 region has 14 residues. This CDR3 is CASRGWGPTYEQYF. The DNA for the CDR3 is TGTGCCAGTAGGGGTTGGGGGCCAACCTACGAGCAGTACTTC.

The rearrangement links TRBV7-8 to TRBJ2-3, with D perhaps matching TRBD1 (5 bases). Germline assignment: CDR1 SGHVS and CDR2 FQNEAQ. The CDR3 spans 15 residues. Trimming cost V 8 bases and J 3 bases, with 18 bases left between them. In DNA form, the CDR3 reads TGTGCCAGCTCCCCAGGGCGGTATTGGACAGATACGCAGTATTTT. Residues: CASSPGRYWTDTQYF.

This chain connects TRBV30 to TRBJ2-7; possibly TRBD1 for D (6 bases). CDR3 size: 12 residues. The germline V gene has CDR1 GTSNPN and CDR2 SVGIG (reference sequence). V lost 5 bases and J lost 9, with 17 bases in between. The CDR3 DNA follows: TGTGCCTGGGCCTACCTTCGGACAGCGCAGTACTTC. Translated: CAWAYLRTAQYF.

This clone came up a few times. The gene calls are TRBV28 and TRBJ2-7; D not resolved. The germline V and J ends were trimmed by 3 bases and 2 bases, with 11 bases remaining between them. There are 14 residues in the CDR3. The germline V gene has CDR1 MDHEN and CDR2 SYDVKM. This CDR3 is CASSLGVITYEQYF. The CDR3 DNA sequence: TGTGCCAGCAGTTTGGGCGTTATCACCTACGAGCAGTACTTC.